This TCR beta chain was obtained from a study of T cell clones after liver transplantation. Overall study: Three of the eight recipients were HCV-positive; the rest had non-autoimmune, non-viral transplant indications. Tolerant meant at least one year fully off immunosuppression without liver enzymes above twice normal. Subjects received no induction therapy and standard immunosuppression until randomization at 12-24 months post-transplant. Notes on the study in general: A significant post-transplant drop in circulating graft-donor-reactive CD4 TCRbeta sequences occurred in most of the 8 subjects.

Germline loops: CDR1 MDHEN, CDR2 SYDVKM. CDR3 length equals 16 residues. V shed 6 bases, J shed 7 bases, and the junction held 15 bases outside the gene matches. Only in-frame clones appear in the TCRdb table, and some are missing; sequencing was by immunoSEQ multiplex PCR. Of 65,000 to 80,000 clones detected, 80% appear once; the ten largest clones hold about 0.6%. With regard to this clone: The antigen remains unidentified.

This receptor was obtained from a human donor who received a liver transplant. This specimen consisted of CD4+ T cells from blood, obtained before liver transplant. The chain employs TRBV28 and TRBJ1-2; 9 positions match TRBD1. In DNA form, the CDR3 reads TGTGCCAGCAGGCTCTCGCTACAGGGGGCGCGGAGTGGCTACACCTTC. It specifies CASRLSLQGARSGYTF.